The entry that follows covers one T cell receptor (beta chain) sequence. What it recognizes is unknown. The J segment lost 0 bases and the V segment lost 2 bases, leaving 1 base of the junction unmatched. Per germline, CDR1 SGHRS and CDR2 YFSETQ. This CDR3 has 15 amino acids. Repertoires were generated with immunoSEQ multiplex PCR, while TCRdb's copy carries only in-frame clones and drops some. The sample lists under 70,000 clones; approximately 83% were seen once. This sample was included in a study of OX40 agonist ivuxolimab in advanced cancers. Across the whole study: Ivuxolimab, an agonist antibody against OX40 (CD134), was given to patients. Under the entry rules, prior anti-PD-1, anti-PD-L1 or anti-CTLA-4 therapy was allowed, and approximately 40% had some. Patients treated during dose escalation were battling hepatocellular carcinoma, melanoma, renal cell or head and neck cancer.

The study, taken as a whole, reports: Averaging showed that CD8+ T cells had more expanded clones than CD4+ did.

The chain is built from TRBV5-1 and TRBJ2-1; 8 nucleotides align to TRBD1. The source of this sequence is an adult with an advanced solid tumor such as melanoma, head and neck, liver or kidney cancer. The sequences come from CD4+ or CD8+ T cells sorted from blood, collected in a trial of the OX40 agonist ivuxolimab. DNA of the CDR3: TGCGCCAGCAGCTTACAGGGGGACTCCTACAATGAGCAGTTCTTC. Amino acid sequence: CASSLQGDSYNEQFF. The full variable domain, in which reference TRBV5-1 and TRBJ2-1 provide the parts outside the CDR3, is KAGVTQTPRYLIKTRGQQVTLSCSPISGHRSVSWYQQTPGQGLQFLFEYFSETQRNKGNFPGRFSGRQFSNSRSEMNVSTLELGDSALYLCASSLQGDSYNEQFFGPGTRLTVL.